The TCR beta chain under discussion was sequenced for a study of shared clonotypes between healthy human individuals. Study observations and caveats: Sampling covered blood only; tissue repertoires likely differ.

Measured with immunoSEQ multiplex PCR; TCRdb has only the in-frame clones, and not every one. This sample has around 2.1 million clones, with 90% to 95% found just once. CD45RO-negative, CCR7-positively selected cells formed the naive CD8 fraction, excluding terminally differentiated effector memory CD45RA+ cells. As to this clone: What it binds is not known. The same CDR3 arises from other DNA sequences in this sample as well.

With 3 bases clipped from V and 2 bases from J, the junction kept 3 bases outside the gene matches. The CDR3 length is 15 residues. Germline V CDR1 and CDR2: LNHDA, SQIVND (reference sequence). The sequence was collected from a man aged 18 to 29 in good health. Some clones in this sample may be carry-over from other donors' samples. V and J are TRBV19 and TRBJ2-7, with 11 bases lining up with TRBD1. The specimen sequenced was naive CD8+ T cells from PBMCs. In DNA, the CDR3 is TGTGCCAGTAGTATTGGGACAGGGGGAACCTACGAGCAGTACTTC. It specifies CASSIGTGGTYEQYF.